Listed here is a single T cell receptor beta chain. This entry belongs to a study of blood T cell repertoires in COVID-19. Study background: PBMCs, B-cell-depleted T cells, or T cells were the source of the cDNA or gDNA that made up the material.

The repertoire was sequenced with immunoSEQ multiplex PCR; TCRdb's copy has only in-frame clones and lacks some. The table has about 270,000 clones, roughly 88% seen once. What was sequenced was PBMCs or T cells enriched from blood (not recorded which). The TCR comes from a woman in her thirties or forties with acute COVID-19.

CDR3 bases: TGTGCCATCAGTCCTATGGGGGGTAGCACAGATACGCAGTATTTT. As protein: CAISPMGGSTDTQYF. This chain uses TRBV10-3 with TRBJ2-3, with D tentatively TRBD2 (6 bases). The CDR3 loop spans 15 amino acids. The germline V gene encodes CDR1 ENHRY and CDR2 SYGVKD. The germline V and J ends were trimmed by 5 bases and 0 bases, with 12 bases remaining between them.